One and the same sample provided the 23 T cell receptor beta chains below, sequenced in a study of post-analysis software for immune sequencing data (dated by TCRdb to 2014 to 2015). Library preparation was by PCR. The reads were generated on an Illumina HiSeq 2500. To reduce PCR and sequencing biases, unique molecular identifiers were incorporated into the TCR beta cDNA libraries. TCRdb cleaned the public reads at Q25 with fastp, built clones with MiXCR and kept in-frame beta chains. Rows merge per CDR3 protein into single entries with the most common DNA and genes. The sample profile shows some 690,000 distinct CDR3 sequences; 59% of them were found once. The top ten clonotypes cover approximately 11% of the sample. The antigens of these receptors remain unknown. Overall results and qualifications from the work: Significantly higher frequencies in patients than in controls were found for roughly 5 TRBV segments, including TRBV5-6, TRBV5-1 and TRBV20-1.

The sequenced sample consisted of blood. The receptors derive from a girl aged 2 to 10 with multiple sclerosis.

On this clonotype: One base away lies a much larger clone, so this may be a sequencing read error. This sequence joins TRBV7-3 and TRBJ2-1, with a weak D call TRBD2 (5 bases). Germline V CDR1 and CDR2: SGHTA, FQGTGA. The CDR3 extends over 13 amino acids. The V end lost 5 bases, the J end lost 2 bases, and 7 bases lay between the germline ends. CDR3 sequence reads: CASSGSPYNEQFF. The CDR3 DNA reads TGTGCCAGCAGCGGGAGCCCCTACAATGAGCAGTTCTTC. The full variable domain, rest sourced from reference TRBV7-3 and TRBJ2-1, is GAGVSQTPSNKVTEKGKYVELRCDPISGHTALYWYRQSLGQGPEFLIYFQGTGAADDSGLPNDRFFAVRPEGSVSTLKIQRTERGDSAVYLCASSGSPYNEQFFGPGTRLTVL.

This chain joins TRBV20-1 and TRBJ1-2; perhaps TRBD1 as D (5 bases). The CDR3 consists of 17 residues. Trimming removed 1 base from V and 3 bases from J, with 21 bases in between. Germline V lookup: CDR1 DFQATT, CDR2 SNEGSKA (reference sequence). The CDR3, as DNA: TGCAGTGCTAGAGGGCGGGCAGGGAGGCGGTGGTACTATGGCTACACCTTC. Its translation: CSARGRAGRRWYYGYTF.

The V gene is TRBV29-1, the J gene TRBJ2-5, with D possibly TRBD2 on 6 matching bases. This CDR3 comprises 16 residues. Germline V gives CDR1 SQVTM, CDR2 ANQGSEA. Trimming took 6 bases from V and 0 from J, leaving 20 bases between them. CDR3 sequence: CSVEPWRGVNQETQYF. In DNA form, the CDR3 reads TGCAGCGTCGAACCTTGGCGGGGAGTCAACCAAGAGACCCAGTACTTC.

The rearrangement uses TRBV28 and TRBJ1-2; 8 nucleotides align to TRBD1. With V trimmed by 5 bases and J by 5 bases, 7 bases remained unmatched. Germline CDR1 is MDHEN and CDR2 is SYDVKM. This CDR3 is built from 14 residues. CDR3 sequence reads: CASSPDREGYGYTF. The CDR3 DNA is TGTGCCAGCAGTCCGGACAGGGAGGGGTATGGCTACACCTTC.

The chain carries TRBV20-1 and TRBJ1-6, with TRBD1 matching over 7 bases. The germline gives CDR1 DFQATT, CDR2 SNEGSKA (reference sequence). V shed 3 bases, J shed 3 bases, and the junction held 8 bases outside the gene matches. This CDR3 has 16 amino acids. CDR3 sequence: CSARLDRRLYNSPLHF. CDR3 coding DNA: TGCAGTGCTAGGTTGGACAGGCGCCTCTATAATTCACCCCTCCACTTT.

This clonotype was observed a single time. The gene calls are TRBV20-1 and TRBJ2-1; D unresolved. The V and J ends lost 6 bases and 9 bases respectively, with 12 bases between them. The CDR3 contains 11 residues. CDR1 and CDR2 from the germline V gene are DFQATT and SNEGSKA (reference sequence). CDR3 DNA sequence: TGCAGTGCGAAGCAGCCGGGTGAGCAGTTCTTC. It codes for CSAKQPGEQFF.

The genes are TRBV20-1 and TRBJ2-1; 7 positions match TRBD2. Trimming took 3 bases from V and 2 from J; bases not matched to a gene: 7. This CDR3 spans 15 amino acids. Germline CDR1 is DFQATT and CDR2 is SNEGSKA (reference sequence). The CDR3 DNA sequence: TGCAGTGCTAGGGAACCCGGGACTACCTACAATGAGCAGTTCTTC. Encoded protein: CSAREPGTTYNEQFF.

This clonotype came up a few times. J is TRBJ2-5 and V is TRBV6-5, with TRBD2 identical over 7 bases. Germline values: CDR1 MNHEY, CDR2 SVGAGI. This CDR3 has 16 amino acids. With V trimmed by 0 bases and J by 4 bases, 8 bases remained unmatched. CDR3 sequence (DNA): TGTGCCAGCAGTTACTCGTATTTCGGGGAGGGAGAGACCCAGTACTTC. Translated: CASSYSYFGEGETQYF.

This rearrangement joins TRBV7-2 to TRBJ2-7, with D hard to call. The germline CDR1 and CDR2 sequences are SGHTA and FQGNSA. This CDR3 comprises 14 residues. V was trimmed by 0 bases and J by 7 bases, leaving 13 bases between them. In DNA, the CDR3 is TGTGCCAGCAGCTTAGCGCCTACTGGCAATGAGCAGTACTTC. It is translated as CASSLAPTGNEQYF.

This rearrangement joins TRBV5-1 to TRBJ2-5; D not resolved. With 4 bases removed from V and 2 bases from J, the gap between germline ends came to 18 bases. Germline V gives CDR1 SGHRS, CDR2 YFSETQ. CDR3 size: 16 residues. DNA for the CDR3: TGCGCCAGCAGCCCCCCGGTGGCGAACCTTCAAGAGACCCAGTACTTC. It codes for CASSPPVANLQETQYF.

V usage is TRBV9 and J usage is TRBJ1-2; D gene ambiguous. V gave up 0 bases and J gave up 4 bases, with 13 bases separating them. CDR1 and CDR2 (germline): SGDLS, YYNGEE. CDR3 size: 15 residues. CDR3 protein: CASSVATGGFYGYTF. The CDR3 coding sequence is TGTGCCAGCAGCGTAGCTACGGGCGGTTTCTATGGCTACACCTTC.

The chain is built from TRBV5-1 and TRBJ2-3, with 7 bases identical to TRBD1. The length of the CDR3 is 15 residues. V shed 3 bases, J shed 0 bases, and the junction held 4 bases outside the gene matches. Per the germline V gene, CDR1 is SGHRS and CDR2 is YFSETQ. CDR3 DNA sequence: TGCGCCAGCAGCTCTCAGGGGGTTAGCACAGATACGCAGTATTTT. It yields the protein CASSSQGVSTDTQYF.

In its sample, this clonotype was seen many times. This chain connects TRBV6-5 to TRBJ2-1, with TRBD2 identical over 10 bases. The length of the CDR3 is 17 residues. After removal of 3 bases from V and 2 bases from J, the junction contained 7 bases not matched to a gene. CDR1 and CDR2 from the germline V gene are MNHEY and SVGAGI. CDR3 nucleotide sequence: TGTGCCAGCAGTTATCTCCTAGCGGGAGATCCCTACAATGAGCAGTTCTTC. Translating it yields CASSYLLAGDPYNEQFF.

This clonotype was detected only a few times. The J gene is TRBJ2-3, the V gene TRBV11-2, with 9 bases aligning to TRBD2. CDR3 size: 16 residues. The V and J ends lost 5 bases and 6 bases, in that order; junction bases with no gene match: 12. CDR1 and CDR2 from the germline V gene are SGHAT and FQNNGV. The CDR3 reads CASSPILSGGADTQYF. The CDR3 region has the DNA TGTGCCAGCAGCCCCATCCTTAGCGGGGGCGCGGATACGCAGTATTTT.

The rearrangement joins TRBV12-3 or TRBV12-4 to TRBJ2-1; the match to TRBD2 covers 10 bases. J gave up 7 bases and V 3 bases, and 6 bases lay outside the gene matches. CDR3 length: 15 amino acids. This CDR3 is CASSFPSSGRNEQFF. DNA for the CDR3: TGTGCCAGCAGTTTTCCCAGTAGCGGGAGGAATGAGCAGTTCTTC.

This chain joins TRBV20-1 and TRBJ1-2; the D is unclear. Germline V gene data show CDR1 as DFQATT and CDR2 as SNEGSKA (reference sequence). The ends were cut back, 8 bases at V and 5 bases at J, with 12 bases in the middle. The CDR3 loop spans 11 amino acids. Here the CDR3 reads CSTPVGYGYTF. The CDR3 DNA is TGCAGTACACCCGTCGGGTATGGCTACACCTTC.

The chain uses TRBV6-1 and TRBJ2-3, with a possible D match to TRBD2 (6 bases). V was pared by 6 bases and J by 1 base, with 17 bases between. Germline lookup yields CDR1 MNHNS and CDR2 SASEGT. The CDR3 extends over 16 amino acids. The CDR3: CASSRESSAGTDTQYF. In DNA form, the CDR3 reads TGTGCCAGCAGCCGGGAGTCTAGCGCGGGCACAGATACGCAGTATTTT.

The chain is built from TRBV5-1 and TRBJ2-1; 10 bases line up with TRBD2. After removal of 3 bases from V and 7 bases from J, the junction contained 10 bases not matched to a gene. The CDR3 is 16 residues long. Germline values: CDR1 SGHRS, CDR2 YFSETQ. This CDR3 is CASSSPERGGLNEQFF. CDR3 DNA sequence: TGCGCCAGCAGCTCCCCAGAGCGGGGGGGCCTAAATGAGCAGTTCTTC.

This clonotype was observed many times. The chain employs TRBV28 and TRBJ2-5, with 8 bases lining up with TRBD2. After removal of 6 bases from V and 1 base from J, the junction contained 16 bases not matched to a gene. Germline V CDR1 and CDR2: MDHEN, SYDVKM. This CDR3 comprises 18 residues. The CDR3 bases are TGTGCCAGCAGCTCGTCCCCCAGTTCGGCGGGGGGCCAAGAGACCCAGTACTTC. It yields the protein CASSSSPSSAGGQETQYF.

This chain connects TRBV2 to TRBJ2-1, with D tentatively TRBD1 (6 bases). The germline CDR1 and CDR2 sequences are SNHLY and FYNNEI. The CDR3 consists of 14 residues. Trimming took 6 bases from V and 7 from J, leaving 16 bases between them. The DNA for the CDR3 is TGTGCCAGCAGCCTAAAACGGACAGAGAATGAGCAGTTCTTC. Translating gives CASSLKRTENEQFF.

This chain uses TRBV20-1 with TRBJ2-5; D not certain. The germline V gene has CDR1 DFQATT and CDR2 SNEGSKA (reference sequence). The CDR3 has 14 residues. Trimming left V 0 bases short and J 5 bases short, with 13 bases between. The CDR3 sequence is CSARDWAGRETQYF. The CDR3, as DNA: TGCAGTGCTAGAGATTGGGCAGGAAGGGAGACCCAGTACTTC.

The CDR3 spells CAISQLDNTEAFF. The CDR3 DNA reads as TGTGCCATCAGTCAACTCGATAACACTGAAGCTTTCTTT. The V call is TRBV10-3, the J call TRBJ1-1; D is ambiguous. Between the trimmed V and J ends, which lost 5 bases and 2 bases, there was a span of 9 bases. Per germline, CDR1 ENHRY and CDR2 SYGVKD. The CDR3 is 13 amino acids.

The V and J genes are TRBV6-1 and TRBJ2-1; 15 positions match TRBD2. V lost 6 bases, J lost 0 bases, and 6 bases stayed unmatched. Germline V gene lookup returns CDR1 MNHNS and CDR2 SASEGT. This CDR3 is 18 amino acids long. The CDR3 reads CASRPGLAGGNSYNEQFF. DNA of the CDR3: TGTGCCAGCAGGCCGGGACTAGCGGGAGGCAACTCCTACAATGAGCAGTTCTTC.